A selection of T cell receptor beta chains follows, all from one sample in a study of T cell responses to AZD1222 COVID-19 vaccine. This table comes from immunoSEQ multiplex PCR, and its TCRdb copy is limited to in-frame clones, with some not included. This table holds roughly 180,000 clones, around 93% found once. Sequences were derived from peripheral blood, sampled on day 0 of AZD1222 vaccination. The receptors come from an adult in good health. The CDR3 runs from the conserved cysteine through the conserved F or W. Each record gives: clone size, D gene, J gene, V gene, CDR3 DNA, CDR3 protein. The D gene is left open where the match is weak. Rows give clone size only sometimes, using once, few, many, or a class for an expanded clone.

>.|.|TRBJ1-6|TRBV24-1
TGTGCCACCAGTGATTTCTTAGACGGTGGGTACTCCTATAATTCACCCCTCCACTTT
CATSDFLDGGYSYNSPLHF
>.|.|TRBJ2-1|TRBV12-1
TGTGCCAGCAGCCCCGAGGGGGGGCGGAGGAACTTTTTGTTCAATGAGCAGTTCTTC
CASSPEGGRRNFLFNEQFF
>.|.|TRBJ1-1|TRBV7-2
TGTGCCAGCAGCTTACCCACCCAGGCGCCTGAAGCTTTCTTT
CASSLPTQAPEAFF
>.|.|TRBJ2-1|TRBV18
TGTGCCAGCTCACTAAATCCGGGGTATACCTACAATGAGCAGTTCTTC
CASSLNPGYTYNEQFF
>.|TRBD1|TRBJ1-1|TRBV4-3
TGCGCCAGCAGCCAATTACAGGGGCAGATGAACACTGAAGCTTTCTTT
CASSQLQGQMNTEAFF
>once|TRBD1|TRBJ1-1|TRBV2
TGTGCCAGCGCACACTCCCACCCAAAAACAGGGGGGAACACTGAAGCTTTCTTT
CASAHSHPKTGGNTEAFF
>.|TRBD1|TRBJ1-2|TRBV3-1/TRBV3-2
TGTGCCAGCAGCCCCGGCCCAACGACAGGGAGTTTATTGGGTGGCTACACCTTC
CASSPGPTTGSLLGGYTF
>.|.|TRBJ2-3|TRBV30
TGTGCCTGGAGTGTAGGCGGAGCTAGCACAGATACGCAGTATTTT
CAWSVGGASTDTQYF
>.|.|TRBJ2-7|TRBV12-3/TRBV12-4
TGTGCCAGCAGTCTAGGACACTACGAGCAGTACTTC
CASSLGHYEQYF
>.|TRBD2|TRBJ2-3|TRBV2
TGTGCCAGCAGTGAAGGGACTAGCCCCTTATTAACAGATACGCAGTATTTT
CASSEGTSPLLTDTQYF
>once|TRBD2|TRBJ2-7|TRBV6-6
TGTGCCAGCAGCTATCCTACATCTTCCGGGACTAGCGGGAGGGCCGGCCTCTCCTACGAGCAGTACTTC
CASSYPTSSGTSGRAGLSYEQYF
>.|.|TRBJ2-7|TRBV28
TGTGCCAGCAGTTTGTTGGGGGTGTTAAACGAGCAGTACTTC
CASSLLGVLNEQYF
>.|.|TRBJ1-3|TRBV5-6
TGTGCCAGCAGCCTAAGGACAGTAGATACTGGAAACACCATATATTTT
CASSLRTVDTGNTIYF
>.|.|TRBJ2-1|TRBV2
TGTGCCAGCAGCGAGGGGCCCTACAATGAGCAGTTCTTC
CASSEGPYNEQFF
>.|TRBD1|TRBJ1-4|TRBV30
TGTGCCTGGTTGGATCGACAGGGGAATGAAAAACTGTTTTTT
CAWLDRQGNEKLFF
>.|TRBD1|TRBJ2-7|TRBV4-3
TGCGCCAGCAGCCACTTCGACAGGGGGACCGCTGCAGAGCAGTACTTC
CASSHFDRGTAAEQYF
>.|TRBD1|TRBJ2-7|TRBV5-6
TGTGCCAGCAGCTGGGACAGGGGTTTGGGCGAGCAGTACTTC
CASSWDRGLGEQYF
>.|TRBD1|TRBJ1-5|TRBV5-6
TGTGCCAGCAGCTTGGGACAGGGCTCTCAGCCCCAGCATTTT
CASSLGQGSQPQHF
>.|.|TRBJ2-1|TRBV5-6
TGTGCCAGCAGCGGGGGGCCATACAATGAGCAGTTCTTC
CASSGGPYNEQFF
>.|.|TRBJ1-2|TRBV15
TGTGCCACCAGCAGAGTTTTCCAGGACTCTGGCTACACCTTC
CATSRVFQDSGYTF
>.|.|TRBJ1-4|TRBV29-1
TGCAGCGTTCTGGTATCAGGGAAACTGTTTTTT
CSVLVSGKLFF
>.|TRBD2|TRBJ2-1|TRBV5-1
TGCGCCAGCAGCTTGGGGCTAGCGGGGGGTTACAATGAGCAGTTCTTC
CASSLGLAGGYNEQFF
>.|.|TRBJ1-1|TRBV11-2
TGTGCCAGCTATGCAGGGAGGGCTGAAGCTTTCTTT
CASYAGRAEAFF
>.|TRBD2|TRBJ2-7|TRBV7-2
TGTGCCAGCAGCTTGGCGACTAGCGGAACCTACGAGCAGTACTTC
CASSLATSGTYEQYF
>few|.|TRBJ1-1|TRBV6-5
TGTGCCAGCGGCCAGGGTACTGAAGCTTTCTTT
CASGQGTEAFF
>.|.|TRBJ2-1|TRBV7-2
TGTGCCAGCAGAAGGACAGCTTACAATGAGCAGTTCTTC
CASRRTAYNEQFF
>.|TRBD1|TRBJ2-7|TRBV5-4
TGTGCCAGCAGGAGGACAGGGGCCTACGAGCAGTACTTC
CASRRTGAYEQYF
>few|.|TRBJ1-5|TRBV7-9
TGTGCCAGCAGCTTAGGAGGCCGGACCCTAAGCAATCAGCCCCAGCATTTT
CASSLGGRTLSNQPQHF
>.|.|TRBJ2-7|TRBV28
TGTGCCAGCAGTCCGGGACTTTCGAGCTCCTACGAGCAGTACTTC
CASSPGLSSSYEQYF
>.|.|TRBJ1-3|TRBV5-6
TGTGCCAGCAGCTTGTCGTCTCGAGGTTCTGGAAACACCATATATTTT
CASSLSSRGSGNTIYF
>once|TRBD1|TRBJ2-1|TRBV12-5
TGTGCTAGTGGTTTGGTACGGGACAGGGCGGATGAGCAGTTCTTC
CASGLVRDRADEQFF
>.|.|TRBJ2-3|TRBV19
TGTGCCAGTAGCGATACTAGCAAGGATACGCAGTATTTT
CASSDTSKDTQYF
>.|.|TRBJ2-2|TRBV19
TGTGCCAGTAGTATAGGGGCAGGGGTCTCCGGGGAGCTGTTTTTT
CASSIGAGVSGELFF
>.|.|TRBJ1-1|TRBV7-8
TGTGCCAGCAGTCAATTGGGGCAGCAGCTAAACACTGAAGCTTTCTTT
CASSQLGQQLNTEAFF
>.|TRBD2|TRBJ2-2|TRBV7-3
TGTGCCAGCAGCTCGGGGCGCGGGGGGACCGGGGAGCTGTTTTTT
CASSSGRGGTGELFF
>.|.|TRBJ1-2|TRBV7-2
TGTGCCACTAGCGAACAGCGGGGTTTAGGCTACACCTTC
CATSEQRGLGYTF
>.|TRBD2|TRBJ2-1|TRBV24-1
TGTGCCACCAGTGATCCGAGCGGGGGGGCGGAAAGGAATGAGCAGTTCTTC
CATSDPSGGAERNEQFF
>once|.|TRBJ2-7|TRBV3-1/TRBV3-2
TGTGCCAGCAGCCGATCAGGAGTCGAGCAGTACTTC
CASSRSGVEQYF
>.|TRBD1|TRBJ1-1|TRBV6-1
TGTGCCAGCAGTGAGGGACAGGGCGGGGACACTGAAGCTTTCTTT
CASSEGQGGDTEAFF
>.|.|TRBJ2-2|TRBV6-6
TGTGCCAGCAGTTACAACACCGGGGAGCTGTTTTTT
CASSYNTGELFF
>.|.|TRBJ1-1|TRBV19
TGTGCCAGTAGTAGAGAGGGGTCGAGGACTGAAGCTTTCTTT
CASSREGSRTEAFF
>.|.|TRBJ1-1|TRBV19
TGTGCCAGTAGTATGTATGGAGGCTCGAACACTGAAGCTTTCTTT
CASSMYGGSNTEAFF
>.|TRBD2|TRBJ2-1|TRBV9
TGTGCCAGCAGCGGTAGCGGGAGGGACTACAATGAGCAGTTCTTC
CASSGSGRDYNEQFF
>.|TRBD1|TRBJ1-1|TRBV27
TGTGCCAGCGCCTCGGACAGGGCCGGAACTGAAGCTTTCTTT
CASASDRAGTEAFF
>.|.|TRBJ2-7|TRBV9
TGTGCCAGCAGCGTAGAAGCGGAAAGCTCCTACGAGCAGTACTTC
CASSVEAESSYEQYF
>.|.|TRBJ1-6|TRBV12-5
TGTGCTAGTGGTACAGGGAATTCACCCCTCCACTTT
CASGTGNSPLHF
>.|.|TRBJ2-1|TRBV30
TGTGCCTGGACCCCGGACCCGCTCGGTGAGCAGTTCTTC
CAWTPDPLGEQFF
>.|TRBD1|TRBJ1-1|TRBV18
TGTGCCAGCTCACCAAGTCAGGAGTACAGGGGGCGTGGTGAAGCTTTCTTT
CASSPSQEYRGRGEAFF
>.|.|TRBJ2-1|TRBV5-1
TGCGCCAGCAGCTTGGAGAGGGGGGTCGATGAGCAGTTCTTC
CASSLERGVDEQFF
>.|TRBD1|TRBJ1-2|TRBV2
TGTGCCAGCAGTGGGGGGACAGGTCCCCTTGGCTACACCTTC
CASSGGTGPLGYTF
>.|.|TRBJ1-1|TRBV29-1
TGCAGCGTCATCCTCGGTCGGGGGGAGAACACTGAAGCTTTCTTT
CSVILGRGENTEAFF
>.|.|TRBJ1-2|TRBV7-2
TGTGCCAGCAGCCGAAGGGAAGGCTATGGCTACACCTTC
CASSRREGYGYTF
>.|.|TRBJ2-1|TRBV10-1
TGCGCCAGCCCCAAGGGCACCTCTTTCGCCAATGAGCAGTTCTTC
CASPKGTSFANEQFF
>.|TRBD1|TRBJ1-5|TRBV19
TGTGCCAGTAAAGGACAGGGAGGAACGGGCAATCAGCCCCAGCATTTT
CASKGQGGTGNQPQHF